This T cell receptor beta chain was captured by sequencing in a study of molecular identifiers for immune sequencing clone quantification. The CD8+CD4-CCR7+CD45RA+ phenotype defined the sorted naive CD8 T cells. This clonotype was counted at least ten times. Its cognate antigen is unknown. General study results and limits: Barcode collisions between identical TCR molecules could shrink estimates of highly expanded clone sizes. In CMV-specific effectors, clones above 20 copies held over 98% of molecules; naive, under 1%.

Using its own MiXCR run on the PCR reads, TCRdb lists one record per CDR3 protein. The table includes fewer than 350,000 distinct CDR3 sequences, about 22% detected once. The CDR3 contains 12 residues. V was trimmed by 5 bases and J by 8 bases, leaving 10 bases between them. Sequenced input: naive CD8+ T cells from blood, with Jurkat cell RNA spiked in. Documented subset: FACS-sorted CD8+CD4-CCR7+CD45RA+ naive T cells. The chain has TRBV12-3 or TRBV12-4 and TRBJ2-1; possibly TRBD1 for D (5 bases). This clonotype was sampled from a human donor in good health. Some libraries in this study had Jurkat cell RNA spiked in. In DNA, the CDR3 is TGTGCCAGCAGTAACCAGGGATATGAGCAGTTCTTC. This encodes CASSNQGYEQFF.